This TCR beta chain was recovered during a study of identifying expanded T cells in peripheral blood. Study-level results: Across healthy donors, higher total template counts meant significantly greater approximately 2-week count variance. Over two and four weeks, about 15 and 18 clones changed, versus around 1.2 between replicates.

With 5 bases removed from V and 4 bases from J, the gap between germline ends came to 17 bases. This CDR3 has 15 residues. Germline loops: CDR1 LNHNV, CDR2 YYDKDF (reference sequence). As regards this clone: Antigen specificity is unknown.

Healthy donors had no documented immune events, such as infections, while sampled. Data came from immunoSEQ multiplex PCR; TCRdb stores just in-frame clones and leaves some out. The sample consists of under 70,000 clones, about 90% of them appearing once. The gene calls are TRBV15 and TRBJ2-5; tentative D call: TRBD1 (6 bases). Sample: blood. The sequence was obtained from a person between 18 and 70 years old in good health. The CDR3 spells CATSGGGGRGETQYF. In DNA form, the CDR3 reads TGTGCCACCAGCGGGGGTGGGGGCAGGGGAGAGACCCAGTACTTC.